The entry below describes one T cell receptor beta chain. In the study's own analysis: Amplification of reference gene primers was used by the study to estimate nucleated cell counts. Clones were read by immunoSEQ multiplex PCR, and TCRdb kept only the in-frame ones, dropping some. V and J calls and clone size come straight from that table; D and trimming were deduced from the DNA. Counted here are about 39,000 clones, 86% occurring once; the ten biggest clones make up more than 5%. The data are from a study of blood T cell repertoires in COVID-19. The wider study: The cDNA or gDNA used as material had been derived from T cells, B-cell-depleted T cells, or PBMCs.

Germline assignment: CDR1 MNHEY and CDR2 SVGAGI. J gave up 8 bases and V 2 bases, and 3 bases lay outside the gene matches. The CDR3 runs 15 residues. The material sequenced was peripheral blood. The TCR was taken from a man aged 35 to 55 with active COVID-19. The V gene is TRBV6-5, the J gene TRBJ2-1, with 13 bases fitting TRBD2. In nucleotides, the CDR3 is TGTGCCAGCAGTTACGGCGGACTAGCGGGAGATGAGCAGTTCTTC. Protein product: CASSYGGLAGDEQFF.